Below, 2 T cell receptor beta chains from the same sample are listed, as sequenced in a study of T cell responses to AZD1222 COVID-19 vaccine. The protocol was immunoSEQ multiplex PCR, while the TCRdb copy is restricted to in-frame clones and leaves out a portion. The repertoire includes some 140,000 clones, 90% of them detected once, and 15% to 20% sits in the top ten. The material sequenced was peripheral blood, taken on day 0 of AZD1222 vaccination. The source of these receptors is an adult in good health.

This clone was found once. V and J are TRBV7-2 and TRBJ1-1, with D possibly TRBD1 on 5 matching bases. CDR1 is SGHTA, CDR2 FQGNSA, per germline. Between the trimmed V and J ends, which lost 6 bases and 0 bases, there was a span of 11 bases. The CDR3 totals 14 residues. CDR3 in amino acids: CASRSGPMNTEAFF. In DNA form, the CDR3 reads TGTGCCAGCAGGTCAGGGCCCATGAACACTGAAGCTTTCTTT.

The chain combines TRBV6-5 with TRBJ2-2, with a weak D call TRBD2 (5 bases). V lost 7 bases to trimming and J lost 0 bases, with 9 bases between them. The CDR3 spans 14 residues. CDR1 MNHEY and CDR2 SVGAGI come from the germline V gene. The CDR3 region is CASNAGSNTGELFF. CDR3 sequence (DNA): TGTGCCAGCAATGCGGGTTCGAACACCGGGGAGCTGTTTTTT.